These 22 T cell receptor beta chains came from one sample sequenced in a study of cytomegalovirus exposure and HLA in healthy donors. TCRdb's copy holds only in-frame clones and misses some; the assay was immunoSEQ multiplex PCR. Here the sample spans fewer than 120,000 clones, more than 70% being singletons. Sequenced input: PBMCs. These receptors all stem from a woman aged 18-29 years in good health and CMV-seronegative.

This sequence joins TRBV13 and TRBJ2-6; D call uncertain. V was clipped by 5 bases and J by 0 bases, with 5 bases between them. The germline V gene encodes CDR1 PRHDT and CDR2 FYEKMQ (reference sequence). The CDR3 contains 14 residues. CDR3 region: CASSGRSGANVLTF. For the CDR3, the DNA is TGTGCCAGCAGCGGCCGCTCTGGGGCCAACGTCCTGACTTTC. The full variable domain, in which reference TRBV13 and TRBJ2-6 provide the parts outside the CDR3, is AAGVIQSPRHLIKEKRETATLKCYPIPRHDTVYWYQQGPGQDPQFLISFYEKMQSDKGSIPDRFSAQQFSDYHSELNMSSLELGDSALYFCASSGRSGANVLTFGAGSRLTVL.

This chain links TRBV5-1 with TRBJ1-1, with D perhaps TRBD1 (5 bases). The CDR3 has 13 residues. V was shortened by 3 bases and J by 1 base, with 7 bases between the two germline ends. CDR1 is SGHRS and CDR2 is YFSETQ in the germline V gene. The CDR3 spells CASSSQGNTEAFF. The CDR3 DNA reads as TGCGCCAGCAGCTCGCAGGGGAACACTGAAGCTTTCTTT.

The J gene is TRBJ2-3, the V gene TRBV7-2; D unclear. This CDR3 is 13 amino acids long. V gave up 1 base and J gave up 3 bases, with 5 bases separating them. Per the germline V gene, CDR1 is SGHTA and CDR2 is FQGNSA. The CDR3 loop reads CASSLDYTDTQYF. CDR3 in DNA: TGTGCCAGCAGCTTAGACTATACAGATACGCAGTATTTT.

This clone has a single count. The chain has TRBV28 and TRBJ1-1; 7 bases match TRBD1. The V segment lost 8 bases and the J segment 3 bases; nucleotides outside the gene matches: 15. CDR3 size: 16 residues. Germline V CDR1 and CDR2: MDHEN, SYDVKM. CDR3 DNA: TGTGCCAGCGGGGGTCAGGGGGAGGATAAGCACACTGAAGCTTTCTTT. Encoded protein: CASGGQGEDKHTEAFF.

This CDR3 reads CASSSGDSYEQYF. The CDR3 DNA is TGTGCCAGCAGCTCCGGAGACAGCTACGAGCAGTACTTC. The V gene is TRBV7-8, the J gene TRBJ2-7, with TRBD1 as a possible D gene (5 bases). This CDR3 region has 13 residues. The ends were cut back, 4 bases at V and 3 bases at J, with 10 bases in the middle. The germline CDR1 and CDR2 sequences are SGHVS and FQNEAQ.

This clone has a handful of counts. The chain joins TRBV11-3 to TRBJ1-3; a possible D gene is TRBD1 (6 bases). Germline V gene lookup returns CDR1 SGHNT and CDR2 YENEEA. The V and J ends lost 1 base and 4 bases respectively, with 8 bases between them. CDR3 length equals 14 residues. CDR3 sequence: CASSLAGAGNTIYF. The CDR3 coding sequence is TGTGCCAGCAGCTTAGCAGGGGCCGGAAACACCATATATTTT.

The genes are TRBV5-4 and TRBJ2-5, with D possibly being TRBD2 (6 bases). Trimming stripped 3 bases from V and 2 bases from J, with 14 bases between. Germline-derived CDR1 and CDR2 are SGHNT and YYREEE (reference sequence). The CDR3 totals 15 residues. The CDR3 coding sequence is TGTGCCAGCAGCTCTCGGGACTCTTTACAAGAGACCCAGTACTTC. Protein sequence: CASSSRDSLQETQYF.

The rearrangement joins TRBV28 to TRBJ2-7; D unclear. CDR1 and CDR2 (germline): MDHEN, SYDVKM. Trimming took 5 bases from V and 0 from J, leaving 14 bases between them. The CDR3 runs to 15 residues. The chain's CDR3 is CASSRTEFFSYEQYF. The CDR3 DNA reads as TGTGCCAGCAGTCGAACAGAGTTTTTCTCCTACGAGCAGTACTTC.

The chain links TRBV21-1 to TRBJ1-2. TRBV21-1 is flagged as a pseudogene. The CDR3 extends over 14 amino acids. CDR3: CASSKGAGAKGYTF. CDR3 DNA: TGTGCCAGCAGCAAAGGGGCGGGGGCGAAGGGCTACACCTTC.

This chain uses TRBV7-3 with TRBJ2-5; TRBD2 agrees at 8 bases. The germline V gene encodes CDR1 SGHTA and CDR2 FQGTGA. Trimming removed 0 bases from V and 5 bases from J; junction bases left unmatched: 5. CDR3 length: 15 residues. This chain's CDR3 is CASSLTGGRRETQYF. CDR3 coding DNA: TGTGCCAGCAGCTTAACAGGCGGGAGGAGGGAGACCCAGTACTTC.

The chain couples TRBV5-1 to TRBJ2-7; D possibly corresponds to TRBD1 (6 bases). Germline V gives CDR1 SGHRS, CDR2 YFSETQ. The CDR3 totals 15 residues. With 4 bases removed from V and 1 base from J, the gap between germline ends came to 15 bases. The CDR3 spells CASSLWTDTSYEQYF. The CDR3 coding sequence is TGCGCCAGCAGCCTATGGACAGATACTTCCTACGAGCAGTACTTC.

The CDR3 loop reads CASTRTRGQGLYTEAFF. In DNA form, the CDR3 reads TGTGCCAGCACCAGAACAAGGGGACAGGGGCTGTACACTGAAGCTTTCTTT. V gene TRBV27 combines with J gene TRBJ1-1, with TRBD1 identical over 10 bases. Per the germline V gene, CDR1 is MNHEY and CDR2 is SMNVEV (reference sequence). The CDR3 runs to 17 residues. The V and J ends lost 7 bases and 3 bases, in that order; junction bases with no gene match: 14.

The rearrangement joins TRBV6-1 to TRBJ1-5; 8 positions agree with TRBD1. The V gene's germline CDR1 is MNHNS and CDR2 SASEGT. CDR3 length: 15 amino acids. Trimming removed 7 bases from V and 6 bases from J; junction bases left unmatched: 11. CDR3 nucleotides: TGTGCCAGCAACCGAGGACAGGGAGGACGTCAGCCCCAGCATTTT. Residues: CASNRGQGGRQPQHF.

The CDR3 loop reads CASSLLAYGYTF. DNA of the CDR3: TGTGCCAGCAGCTTACTGGCCTATGGCTACACCTTC. The J gene is TRBJ1-2, the V gene TRBV7-2; D is uncertain. Trimming cost V 2 bases and J 4 bases, with 5 bases left between them. CDR1 SGHTA and CDR2 FQGNSA come from the germline V gene. The CDR3 extends over 12 amino acids.

V gene TRBV30 combines with J gene TRBJ2-1, with D perhaps TRBD2 (6 bases). Trimming took off 4 bases at V and 2 bases at J, with 18 bases between the two ends. Looked up from germline, CDR1 is GTSNPN and CDR2 is SVGIG (reference sequence). This CDR3 has 16 residues. CDR3 sequence (DNA): TGTGCCTGGACTCGACCGCCGGGACTTACCTACAATGAGCAGTTCTTC. Protein product: CAWTRPPGLTYNEQFF.

V usage is TRBV4-2 and J usage is TRBJ2-1, with 12 bases lining up with TRBD2. The CDR3 is 17 residues long. Looked up from germline, CDR1 is LGHNA and CDR2 is YNFKEQ. Trimming cost V 0 bases and J 6 bases; bases outside gene matches: 6. CDR3 loop: CASSQDGTSGLVNEQFF. The CDR3 nucleotides are TGTGCCAGCAGCCAAGATGGGACTAGCGGGCTTGTCAATGAGCAGTTCTTC.

This chain links TRBV11-2 with TRBJ2-7; 7 bases are shared with TRBD2. With V trimmed by 6 bases and J by 1 base, 9 bases remained unmatched. Per germline, CDR1 SGHAT and CDR2 FQNNGV. This CDR3 is 15 amino acids long. The CDR3 protein is CASRVLAGGSYEQYF. CDR3 nucleotides: TGTGCCAGCAGAGTGTTAGCGGGTGGGTCCTACGAGCAGTACTTC.

The chain links TRBV28 to TRBJ1-1; maybe TRBD1 (6 bases). This CDR3 has 14 residues. Germline V gene sequence: CDR1 MDHEN, CDR2 SYDVKM. Trimming removed 5 bases at V and 6 bases at J, with 16 bases between. The CDR3, as DNA: TGTGCCAGCAGTCTAGGGCCCCCAGGGGCTGAAGCTTTCTTT. This translates into CASSLGPPGAEAFF.

This chain joins TRBV10-2 and TRBJ1-2, with D perhaps matching TRBD1 (6 bases). Per the germline V gene, CDR1 is WSHSY and CDR2 is SAAADI. Trimming left V 5 bases short and J 3 bases short, with 19 bases between. The CDR3 length is 16 residues. CDR3 loop: CASSPRLTGLDYGYTF. The CDR3, as DNA: TGCGCCAGCAGTCCTAGACTTACAGGGCTGGACTATGGCTACACCTTC.

J is TRBJ2-7 and V is TRBV6-5, with D hard to call. Trimming pared 3 bases from V and 6 bases from J, leaving 12 bases between. CDR3 size: 13 residues. Germline CDR1 reads MNHEY; CDR2 reads SVGAGI. CDR3 residues: CASSYARSSEQYF. DNA of the CDR3: TGTGCCAGCAGTTATGCGAGGAGCTCCGAGCAGTACTTC.

The V call is TRBV13, the J call TRBJ2-1, with 7 bases aligning to TRBD2. Germline-derived CDR1 and CDR2 are PRHDT and FYEKMQ (reference sequence). The CDR3 runs to 14 residues. Trimming at V came to 5 bases and at J to 9 bases, leaving 10 bases not matched to a gene. CDR3 nucleotides: TGTGCCAGCAGCCCCGGGACTATTCGCATTGAGCAGTTCTTC. This gives the protein CASSPGTIRIEQFF.

The chain couples TRBV27 to TRBJ2-2; 8 bases line up with TRBD2. This CDR3 contains 15 residues. Trimming cost V 8 bases and J 6 bases; bases outside gene matches: 11. The V gene's germline CDR1 is MNHEY and CDR2 SMNVEV (reference sequence). This chain's CDR3 is CASQRPAGAAGELFF. In DNA form, the CDR3 reads TGTGCCAGCCAAAGGCCAGCGGGAGCTGCCGGGGAGCTGTTTTTT.